These 20 T cell receptor beta chains were all obtained from the same sample, sequenced in a study of T cells in Graves' hyperthyroidism and ophthalmopathy. Using RNA transcripts as the source, TCR beta CDR3 regions were amplified. The HTBI set primed first-round TCR CDR3 RT-PCR. TCRdb processed the multiplex PCR reads anew with MiXCR; each CDR3 protein has one entry. Of more than 35,000 distinct CDR3 sequences in the sample, around 49% were seen once. The sample taken for sequencing was peripheral blood or thyroid tissue (not recorded which). These receptors came from a woman in her fifties or sixties with Graves' hyperthyroidism.

This clonotype was observed at least ten times. This chain's CDR3 is CASSKSGRVSEQYF. The CDR3 coding sequence is TGTGCCAGCAGCAAAAGCGGGAGAGTTAGCGAGCAGTACTTC. This chain uses TRBV7-9 with TRBJ2-7, with 8 positions matching TRBD2. Germline CDR1 is SEHNR and CDR2 is FQNEAQ (reference sequence). Germline trimming cut 5 bases from V and 6 bases from J; bases unmatched to any gene: 9. The CDR3 is 14 residues long.

This clonotype occurred once. A read error may account for a junction end that differs from germline. V usage is TRBV5-4 and J usage is TRBJ1-1, with TRBD1 matching 7 bases. The CDR3 spans 17 residues. In germline, CDR1 is SGHNT, CDR2 YYREEE (reference sequence). Here the CDR3 DNA reads TGTGTCAGCAGCCGAGACATGCGACAGGGATCGAACACTGAAGCTTTCTTT. Protein product: CVSSRDMRQGSNTEAFF.

This clonotype occurred a few times. This rearrangement joins TRBV20-1 to TRBJ2-5; the D gene is possibly TRBD1 (6 bases). The CDR3 covers 13 residues. CDR1 is DFQATT and CDR2 is SNEGSKA in the germline V gene (reference sequence). Trimming stripped 2 bases from V and 4 bases from J, with 11 bases between. The CDR3 is CSARPGVRETQYF. CDR3 DNA: TGCAGTGCTAGACCAGGGGTGAGAGAGACCCAGTACTTC.

In regard to this clonotype: A junction end diverges from the germline sequence, so it may reflect a read error. The chain links TRBV4-2 to TRBJ2-3, with 15 bases that match TRBD2. The CDR3 extends over 18 amino acids. Looked up from germline, CDR1 is LGHNA and CDR2 is YNFKEQ. For the CDR3, the DNA is TGTGCCTGCAGCCGAGGACTAGCGGGAGGGACCCGCACAGATACGCAGTATTTT. It is translated as CACSRGLAGGTRTDTQYF.

This clonotype was detected ten times or more. The chain couples TRBV6-1 to TRBJ1-1; D remains ambiguous. V was clipped by 1 base and J by 4 bases, with 13 bases between them. CDR3 size: 15 residues. From germline, CDR1 is MNHNS and CDR2 SASEGT. This chain's CDR3 is CASSEGKGWGTEAFF. The CDR3 DNA reads TGTGCCAGCAGTGAAGGAAAAGGGTGGGGCACTGAAGCTTTCTTT.

The V and J genes are TRBV11-2 and TRBJ1-1, with D unclear. V gave up 5 bases and J gave up 4 bases, with 14 bases separating them. CDR3 length: 14 amino acids. CDR1 and CDR2 (germline): SGHAT, FQNNGV. CDR3 sequence reads: CASSRKSAVTEAFF. The CDR3 DNA is TGTGCCAGCAGCCGGAAATCGGCAGTCACTGAAGCTTTCTTT.

The V call is TRBV7-6, the J call TRBJ1-6; 8 nucleotides line up with TRBD1. Germline V gene data show CDR1 as SGHVS and CDR2 as FNYEAQ. The CDR3 sequence is 15 residues long. The ends lost 4 bases at V and 9 bases at J; junction bases unmatched: 8. The CDR3 loop reads CASSSATGAISPLHF. The CDR3 bases are TGTGCCAGCAGCTCAGCGACAGGGGCCATTTCACCCCTCCACTTT.

This clonotype was detected many times. The CDR3, as DNA: TGTGCCAGCAGCTCACATCTTTCGGGGGAAAAACTGTTTTTT. This encodes CASSSHLSGEKLFF. The rearrangement links TRBV7-9 to TRBJ1-4; D is undetermined. The ends were cut back, 4 bases at V and 8 bases at J, with 14 bases in the middle. Germline CDR1 SEHNR, CDR2 FQNEAQ (reference sequence). The CDR3 consists of 14 residues.

This clonotype occurred many times. This chain joins TRBV4-1 and TRBJ2-7; D unclear. Germline assignment: CDR1 MGHRA and CDR2 YSYEKL. V lost 2 bases, J lost 3 bases, and 14 bases lay in between. This CDR3 has 15 amino acids. The CDR3 protein is CASSQRTDAVYEQYF. The CDR3 DNA reads TGCGCCAGCAGCCAAAGAACGGATGCGGTCTACGAGCAGTACTTC.

The chain recombines TRBV29-1 with TRBJ1-2; TRBD1 matches 8 bases. Looked up from germline, CDR1 is SQVTM and CDR2 is ANQGSEA. This CDR3 comprises 12 residues. The CDR3 DNA reads as TGCAGGGCCGCAGGGGGCGACTATGGCTACACCTTC. It yields the protein CRAAGGDYGYTF.

The chain combines TRBV19 with TRBJ1-2, with TRBD1 matching over 7 bases. V lost 2 bases, J lost 4 bases, and 7 bases stayed unmatched. This CDR3 contains 15 residues. Per germline, CDR1 LNHDA and CDR2 SQIVND (reference sequence). The CDR3 nucleotides read TGTGCCAGTAGTATATCCGGACAGGCACGCTATGGCTACACCTTC. Amino acids: CASSISGQARYGYTF.

This clonotype was seen at least ten times. This chain uses TRBV30 with TRBJ2-2, with D uncertain. The V gene lost 2 bases and the J gene lost 4 bases, with 11 bases spanning the gap. The CDR3 sequence is 14 residues long. CDR1 and CDR2 (germline): GTSNPN, SVGIG (reference sequence). The chain's CDR3 is CAWSPGLGTGELFF. The DNA of the CDR3 is TGTGCCTGGAGTCCGGGCCTAGGCACCGGGGAGCTGTTTTTT.

The chain links TRBV12-3 or TRBV12-4 to TRBJ1-2; D unresolved. The CDR3 extends over 13 amino acids. V dropped 0 bases and J dropped 2 bases, with 4 bases sitting between them. The CDR3 DNA sequence: TGTGCCAGCAGTTTAGCGGGGAACTATGGCTACACCTTC. Residues: CASSLAGNYGYTF.

The rearrangement links TRBV6-5 to TRBJ1-1, with 7 positions matching TRBD1. CDR1 MNHEY and CDR2 SVGAGI come from the germline V gene. This CDR3 is built from 16 residues. After removal of 0 bases from V and 1 base from J, the junction contained 5 bases not matched to a gene. In nucleotides, the CDR3 is TGTGCCAGCAGTTACTCGGGAGGGGGCGAGAACACTGAAGCTTTCTTT. The encoded protein is CASSYSGGGENTEAFF.

This clonotype has ten or more counts. The chain recombines TRBV7-2 with TRBJ2-5; D is unresolved. Trimming left V 4 bases short and J 1 base short, with 10 bases between. The germline gives CDR1 SGHTA, CDR2 FQGNSA. The CDR3 runs to 14 residues. CDR3 in amino acids: CASSSRIGQETQYF. The CDR3 nucleotides read TGTGCCAGCAGCTCAAGGATAGGCCAAGAGACCCAGTACTTC.

The J gene is TRBJ1-1, the V gene TRBV20-1; 7 nucleotides agree with TRBD1. The CDR3 contains 11 residues. Germline V gene data show CDR1 as DFQATT and CDR2 as SNEGSKA (reference sequence). DNA for the CDR3: TGCAGCTTGGCCCGGACAGGCGAAGCTTTCTTT. It yields the protein CSLARTGEAFF.

This clonotype was seen repeatedly, ten times or more. V and J are TRBV7-9 and TRBJ2-5, with D possibly TRBD2 on 5 matching bases. CDR1 and CDR2 from the germline V gene are SEHNR and FQNEAQ (reference sequence). Trimming shortened V by 5 bases and J by 5 bases, and 6 bases separated the two germline ends. The CDR3 consists of 11 residues. CDR3 sequence: CASSKRETQYF. CDR3 coding DNA: TGTGCCAGCAGCAAGCGGGAGACCCAGTACTTC.

The chain uses TRBV7-8 and TRBJ2-7; D is perhaps TRBD1 or TRBD2 (6 bases each). The length of the CDR3 is 17 residues. In germline, CDR1 is SGHVS, CDR2 FQNEAQ. V was clipped by 5 bases and J by 3 bases, with 23 bases between them. The CDR3 region has the DNA TGTGCCAGCAGCCAAGATGCCCAGGGGAGGACCATCTACGAGCAGTACTTC. Amino acids: CASSQDAQGRTIYEQYF.

This clonotype was detected a few times. J is TRBJ2-7 and V is TRBV10-3; D is possibly TRBD1 (6 bases). This CDR3 is built from 14 residues. Trimming took 3 bases from V and 6 from J, leaving 15 bases between them. Germline lookup yields CDR1 ENHRY and CDR2 SYGVKD. The CDR3 sequence: CAISESGAPGEQYF. The CDR3, as DNA: TGTGCCATCAGTGAATCAGGGGCGCCCGGCGAGCAGTACTTC.

The rearrangement joins TRBV29-1 to TRBJ2-5, with 11 positions matching TRBD2. J was trimmed by 5 bases and V by 5 bases; bases with no gene match: 13. Germline-derived CDR1 and CDR2 are SQVTM and ANQGSEA. The CDR3 sequence is 16 residues long. The CDR3 coding sequence is TGCAGCGTTCGCCAATTAGCGGGAGGGCCGTCCGAGACCCAGTACTTC. This gives the protein CSVRQLAGGPSETQYF.